Below, 8 T cell receptor beta chains from the same sample are listed, as sequenced in a study of blood T cell repertoires in COVID-19. Produced via immunoSEQ multiplex PCR; TCRdb's table is partial and in-frame only. Among 55,000 to 70,000 clones listed, about 85% were seen once. The sequenced sample consisted of peripheral blood. The source of these receptors is a woman aged 45-65 years with COVID-19, enrolled during active disease.

This chain connects TRBV9 to TRBJ2-1; TRBD1 agrees at 7 bases. Germline V gene lookup returns CDR1 SGDLS and CDR2 YYNGEE. The V gene end was trimmed by 0 bases and the J gene end by 4 bases; junction bases not matched to a gene: 10. The CDR3 is 17 residues long. CDR3 in amino acids: CASSVAHKPDRYNEQFF. The CDR3 DNA sequence: TGTGCCAGCAGCGTAGCCCATAAACCGGACAGGTACAATGAGCAGTTCTTC. Looking up the rest from reference TRBV9 and TRBJ2-1 gives the full variable domain: DSGVTQTPKHLITATGQRVTLRCSPRSGDLSVYWYQQSLDQGLQFLIQYYNGEERAKGNILERFSAQQFPDLHSELNLSSLELGDSALYFCASSVAHKPDRYNEQFFGPGTRLTVL.

The chain links TRBV7-2 to TRBJ2-3, with no clear D. This CDR3 is 12 amino acids long. V lost 7 bases and J 4 bases, leaving 9 bases between the germline ends. Germline CDR1 and CDR2: SGHTA and FQGNSA. The chain's CDR3 is CASTPTADTQYF. The DNA for the CDR3 is TGTGCCAGCACCCCCACGGCAGATACGCAGTATTTT. The whole variable domain, filled in from reference TRBV7-2 and TRBJ2-3, reads GAGVSQSPSNKVTEKGKDVELRCDPISGHTALYWYRQSLGQGLEFLIYFQGNSAPDKSGLPSDRFSAERTGGSVSTLTIQRTQQEDSAVYLCASTPTADTQYFGPGTRLTVL.

This chain links TRBV4-3 with TRBJ2-1; D possibly corresponds to TRBD2 (6 bases). V gave up 1 base and J gave up 6 bases, with 28 bases separating them. CDR1 LGHNA and CDR2 YSLEER come from the germline V gene. This CDR3 is 20 amino acids long. The CDR3 loop is CASSQGAGSGPIRTGNEQFF. The CDR3 DNA reads as TGCGCCAGCAGCCAAGGGGCAGGTAGCGGTCCCATCCGAACTGGCAATGAGCAGTTCTTC.

The rearrangement links TRBV5-4 to TRBJ2-5; the match to TRBD2 covers 9 bases. The CDR3 length is 15 residues. Germline CDR1 and CDR2: SGHNT and YYREEE (reference sequence). V shed 3 bases and J 5 bases; nucleotides not matched to a gene: 8. In nucleotides, the CDR3 is TGTGCCAGCAGCTATAGCGGGAGACGGAAGGAGACCCAGTACTTC. It encodes CASSYSGRRKETQYF.

This chain links TRBV2 with TRBJ2-6; unclear D gene. Looked up from germline, CDR1 is SNHLY and CDR2 is FYNNEI. Trimming stripped 3 bases from V and 4 bases from J, with 4 bases between. This CDR3 is 13 amino acids long. The CDR3 DNA sequence: TGTGCCAGCAGTGAGACAGGGGCCAACGTCCTGACTTTC. It is translated as CASSETGANVLTF.

The chain is built from TRBV4-1 and TRBJ2-5, with 11 bases identical to TRBD2. CDR1 and CDR2 from the germline V gene are MGHRA and YSYEKL. The CDR3 has 16 residues. Trimming cost V 4 bases and J 4 bases; bases outside gene matches: 8. The CDR3 bases are TGCGCCAGCAGCCGTACGATAGCGGGAGGGTTAGAGACCCAGTACTTC. Its translation is CASSRTIAGGLETQYF.

The V gene is TRBV10-2, the J gene TRBJ2-3, with TRBD2 matching over 8 bases. Unmatched junction bases numbered 9, after V lost 2 bases and J lost 2 bases. CDR3 length: 17 amino acids. Per germline, CDR1 WSHSY and CDR2 SAAADI. The CDR3 sequence: CASSEIPGLGTTDTQYF. Here the CDR3 DNA reads TGCGCCAGCAGTGAGATACCGGGACTAGGTACCACAGATACGCAGTATTTT.

The V and J genes are TRBV5-1 and TRBJ2-1, with TRBD2 identical over 11 bases. This CDR3 is built from 19 residues. J gave up 2 bases and V 2 bases, and 12 bases lay outside the gene matches. CDR1 and CDR2 (germline): SGHRS, YFSETQ. CDR3 residues: CASSLDVPGLAVTYNEQFF. Here the CDR3 DNA reads TGCGCCAGCAGCTTAGACGTCCCGGGACTAGCGGTTACCTACAATGAGCAGTTCTTC.